The 7 T cell receptor beta chains below come from one sample, sequenced in a study of cytomegalovirus exposure and HLA in healthy donors. Primers: 60 Vbeta forward and 13 Jbeta reverse. Clones were read by immunoSEQ multiplex PCR, and TCRdb kept only the in-frame ones, dropping some. The table has 72,000 or so clones, roughly 81% seen once. The source material was PBMCs. The receptors were gathered from a human donor in good health.

The rearrangement links TRBV27 to TRBJ2-7, with TRBD1 matching 10 bases. The V gene's germline CDR1 is MNHEY and CDR2 SMNVEV (reference sequence). The CDR3 runs to 15 residues. Trimming at V came to 6 bases and at J to 6 bases, leaving 11 bases not matched to a gene. Here the CDR3 DNA reads TGTGCCAGCAGGCCACGCCCCGGGACAGGGGTCGAGCAGTACTTC. Translation gives CASRPRPGTGVEQYF.

The chain is built from TRBV5-6 and TRBJ1-1; D gene uncertain. Germline V lookup: CDR1 SGHDT, CDR2 YYEEEE. The V and J ends lost 3 bases and 1 base respectively, with 13 bases between them. The CDR3 contains 15 residues. DNA of the CDR3: TGTGCCAGCAGCTCTCTAATAAGAGGGAACACTGAAGCTTTCTTT. Its translation is CASSSLIRGNTEAFF. Complete variable domain (other parts from reference TRBV5-6 and TRBJ1-1): DAGVTQSPTHLIKTRGQQVTLRCSPKSGHDTVSWYQQALGQGPQFIFQYYEEEERQRGNFPDRFSGHQFPNYSSELNVNALLLGDSALYLCASSSLIRGNTEAFFGQGTRLTVV.

The rearrangement uses TRBV5-1 and TRBJ2-5; a weak D match, TRBD1 (5 bases). CDR1 SGHRS and CDR2 YFSETQ come from the germline V gene. The CDR3 extends over 13 amino acids. The V end was cut by 4 bases, the J end by 4 bases, with 11 bases between. CDR3 in amino acids: CASSPGRVETQYF. In nucleotides, the CDR3 is TGCGCCAGCAGCCCGGGCAGGGTAGAGACCCAGTACTTC.

The chain joins TRBV5-1 to TRBJ2-3, with D hard to call. Between the trimmed V and J ends, which lost 2 bases and 4 bases, there was a span of 8 bases. The CDR3 contains 13 residues. The germline gives CDR1 SGHRS, CDR2 YFSETQ. CDR3: CASSFPGADTQYF. For the CDR3, the DNA is TGCGCCAGCAGCTTCCCAGGCGCAGATACGCAGTATTTT.

This chain uses TRBV5-1 with TRBJ1-2; D is perhaps TRBD1 (6 bases). The germline V gene has CDR1 SGHRS and CDR2 YFSETQ. The CDR3 spans 13 residues. V lost 0 bases and J lost 4, with 7 bases in between. The CDR3 DNA reads as TGCGCCAGCAGCTTGGGGACAGCCTATGGCTACACCTTC. Its translation: CASSLGTAYGYTF.

This clone was detected once. The chain's CDR3 is CASSFRQGALYEQYF. As DNA, the CDR3 is TGTGCCAGCAGCTTCCGGCAGGGGGCTTTATACGAGCAGTACTTC. This chain connects TRBV7-2 to TRBJ2-7; 8 bases align to TRBD1. The V and J ends lost 3 bases and 4 bases, in that order; junction bases with no gene match: 8. This CDR3 region has 15 residues. Per germline, CDR1 SGHTA and CDR2 FQGNSA.

This chain joins TRBV7-3 and TRBJ2-1, with 9 bases aligning to TRBD1. With 6 bases clipped from V and 8 bases from J, the junction kept 5 bases outside the gene matches. This CDR3 is built from 13 residues. CDR1 and CDR2 (germline): SGHTA, FQGTGA. The CDR3 is CASSYGTGYEQFF. In DNA, the CDR3 is TGTGCCAGCAGTTACGGGACAGGGTATGAGCAGTTCTTC.